The 15 T cell receptor beta chains given below trace back to one sample, sequenced in a study of blood T cells in healthy people across ages. Primers used in a second PCR of roughly 6 to 12 cycles were a sample-barcoded 5' primer and a J-beta primer mix. One entry per CDR3 protein results from TCRdb running MiXCR on the 5' RACE reads. The sample holds about 1.7 million distinct CDR3 sequences, roughly 28% seen once. Sequencing was performed on blood. The source is a woman in her 30s in good health.

This clonotype was recorded at least ten times. V gene TRBV4-3 combines with J gene TRBJ2-3, with 13 positions matching TRBD2. Germline CDR1 is LGHNA and CDR2 is YSLEER. Unmatched junction bases numbered 3, after V lost 1 base and J lost 2 bases. The CDR3 is made up of 17 amino acids. The CDR3 DNA reads TGCGCCAGCAGCCAAGGACTAGCGGGAGGTCCCACAGATACGCAGTATTTT. Protein sequence: CASSQGLAGGPTDTQYF.

The chain carries TRBV14 and TRBJ2-2; TRBD2 matches at 9 bases. The CDR3 is 17 amino acids. Germline CDR1 reads SGHDN; CDR2 reads FVKESK. V lost 4 bases to trimming and J lost 1 base; unmatched junction nucleotides: 7. CDR3 sequence reads: CASSPQSSGENTGELFF. The CDR3 bases are TGTGCCAGCAGCCCACAATCTAGCGGGGAGAACACCGGGGAGCTGTTTTTT.

This clonotype was seen only a few times. The chain links TRBV4-2 to TRBJ1-3; D gene ambiguous. Germline V lookup: CDR1 LGHNA, CDR2 YNFKEQ. The length of the CDR3 is 14 residues. Trimming cost V 0 bases and J 1 base, with 4 bases left between them. CDR3 DNA: TGTGCCAGCAGCCAAGATAATTCTGGAAACACCATATATTTT. This encodes CASSQDNSGNTIYF.

This clonotype was found a few times. V usage is TRBV20-1 and J usage is TRBJ2-7; possibly TRBD1 for D (6 bases). Germline assignment: CDR1 DFQATT and CDR2 SNEGSKA (reference sequence). Trimming took off 6 bases at V and 3 bases at J, with 18 bases between the two ends. CDR3 size: 14 residues. CDR3 amino acids: CSAESTRQVYEQYF. For the CDR3, the DNA is TGCAGTGCCGAAAGTACTCGACAGGTCTACGAGCAGTACTTC.

The sample holds a few counts of this clonotype. This chain uses TRBV12-3 or TRBV12-4 with TRBJ2-1; D uncertain. The V and J ends lost 2 bases and 10 bases respectively, with 15 bases between them. The CDR3 length is 14 residues. DNA for the CDR3: TGTGCCAGCAGTTTAAGAGGTGGGCACTGGGAGCAGTTCTTC. This encodes CASSLRGGHWEQFF.

CDR3 nucleotides: TGTGCCAGCAGCTTAGAATGGGGCGGGATCAGCTCCTACAATGAGCAGTTCTTC. The encoded protein is CASSLEWGGISSYNEQFF. This chain links TRBV5-6 with TRBJ2-1, with D possibly TRBD2 on 6 matching bases. Germline-derived CDR1 and CDR2 are SGHDT and YYEEEE. The CDR3 totals 18 residues. Deletions cut 2 bases from V and 0 bases from J, with 18 bases between.

This clonotype showed up many times. The chain has TRBV5-1 and TRBJ2-7; no firm D call. This CDR3 has 13 residues. V dropped 2 bases and J dropped 3 bases, with 9 bases sitting between them. Germline CDR1 reads SGHRS; CDR2 reads YFSETQ. The DNA of the CDR3 is TGCGCCAGCAGCTTCCAAGGAGACTACGAGCAGTACTTC. This gives the protein CASSFQGDYEQYF.

This clonotype was recorded at least ten times. The chain is built from TRBV6-5 and TRBJ2-7; 8 bases line up with TRBD1. Germline assignment: CDR1 MNHEY and CDR2 SVGAGI. The J segment lost 3 bases and the V segment lost 6 bases, leaving 7 bases of the junction unmatched. The CDR3 extends over 14 amino acids. The CDR3 sequence: CASSTGQVYYEQYF. In nucleotides, the CDR3 is TGTGCCAGCAGCACGGGACAGGTTTACTACGAGCAGTACTTC.

This rearrangement joins TRBV10-3 to TRBJ2-5, with 11 bases identical to TRBD1. The CDR3 length is 16 residues. Germline loops: CDR1 ENHRY, CDR2 SYGVKD. The ends lost 0 bases at V and 1 base at J; junction bases unmatched: 1. Here the CDR3 DNA reads TGTGCCATCAGTGAGTCTGGGACAGGGGGCCAAGAGACCCAGTACTTC. Amino acid sequence: CAISESGTGGQETQYF.

The chain joins TRBV4-3 to TRBJ2-1; TRBD2 agrees at 10 bases. CDR3 size: 14 residues. The V gene end was trimmed by 0 bases and the J gene end by 10 bases; junction bases not matched to a gene: 3. Germline loops: CDR1 LGHNA, CDR2 YSLEER. The DNA for the CDR3 is TGCGCCAGCAGCCAAGAAAGCGGGAGGGCGGAGCAGTTCTTC. Residues: CASSQESGRAEQFF.

The chain combines TRBV20-1 with TRBJ2-3; D gene ambiguous. The germline V and J ends were trimmed by 6 bases and 3 bases, with 7 bases remaining between them. Germline V gives CDR1 DFQATT, CDR2 SNEGSKA (reference sequence). CDR3 length equals 11 residues. This chain's CDR3 is CSALETDTQYF. CDR3 nucleotide sequence: TGCAGTGCGTTGGAAACAGATACGCAGTATTTT.

The chain uses TRBV6-6 and TRBJ2-7; 9 bases line up with TRBD1. Germline V CDR1 and CDR2: MNHNY, SVGAGI (reference sequence). V was clipped by 4 bases and J by 2 bases; unmatched bases: 9. The CDR3 length is 16 residues. CDR3 sequence: CASSSPGQGTPYEQYF. As DNA, the CDR3 is TGTGCCAGCAGTTCACCGGGACAGGGAACCCCCTACGAGCAGTACTTC.

The DNA of the CDR3 is TGTGCCAGCAGCCAAGATACCTTGCGGGAGATTCCGGATACGCAGTATTTT. It is translated as CASSQDTLREIPDTQYF. V and J are TRBV3-1 and TRBJ2-3; TRBD2 agrees at 7 bases. CDR1 is LGHDT and CDR2 is YNNKEL in the germline V gene (reference sequence). Trimming took 0 bases from V and 6 from J; bases not matched to a gene: 12. The CDR3 extends over 17 amino acids.

The rearrangement links TRBV5-1 to TRBJ2-4, with TRBD1 matching 7 bases. Gene TRBJ2-7 matches the end of the DNA better, so the J call may be wrong. CDR3 length equals 15 residues. Germline V gene sequence: CDR1 SGHRS, CDR2 YFSETQ. CDR3 nucleotide sequence: TGCGCCAGCAGCTTGGACAGGGGAAACCCCTGCGAGCAGTACTTC. This translates into CASSLDRGNPCEQYF.

The V gene is TRBV28, the J gene TRBJ1-2; 8 bases map to TRBD1. The CDR3 loop spans 15 amino acids. V lost 5 bases and J lost 8; bases outside the gene matches: 13. In germline, CDR1 is MDHEN, CDR2 SYDVKM. CDR3 sequence (DNA): TGTGCCAGCAGTCTCGGGACAGGCAAGTCGGGCGGCTACACCTTC. Translated, it gives CASSLGTGKSGGYTF.